The present entry profiles one T cell receptor beta chain with its context. Its antigen is still unknown. Each CDR3 protein is one row after TCRdb ran MiXCR on the reads. The repertoire holds about 920,000 distinct CDR3 sequences, with around 30% as singletons. These data belong to a study of T cell repertoires in cytomegalovirus infection. The study, taken as a whole, reports: Using cumulative public TCR beta family frequency, the authors identified those who carried CMV together with the relevant HLA.

The germline V gene encodes CDR1 LNHDA and CDR2 SQIVND (reference sequence). V trimming: 1 base; J trimming: 5 bases; junction bases outside the gene matches: 5. CDR3 size: 15 residues. This sequence joins TRBV19 and TRBJ1-5; 7 bases align to TRBD1. The clonotype originates from a human donor in good health (CMV status not recorded). Some clones in this sample may be carry-over from other donors' samples. The sequenced sample was cultured CD8+ T cells from PBMCs, obtained from culture after CMV antigen stimulation. The CDR3 DNA is TGTGCCAGTAGTATAGTTGCAGGGGGTGATCAGCCCCAGCATTTT. Protein sequence: CASSIVAGGDQPQHF.